This T cell receptor (delta chain) comes out of a study of gamma delta lymphoproliferative disorders and STAT genes. Sequencing used genomic DNA taken from PBMCs of patients and controls. This clone is deemed large. The sample contains more than one DNA sequence encoding this CDR3. TCRdb re-called the multiplex PCR reads with CATT. The table has roughly 3,000 delta-chain clones, approximately 1.2% seen once. The J segment lost 5 bases and the V segment lost 2 bases, leaving 1 base of the junction unmatched. This CDR3 contains 14 residues. Per germline, CDR1 GEAIGNYY and CDR2 EKD. This TCR was sampled from a human donor in good health. The chain employs TRDV2 and TRDJ2; 10 bases map to TRDD3. The sample consisted of blood. The CDR3 protein is CACDILGDTAQLFF. The CDR3 coding sequence is TGTGCCTGTGACATACTGGGGGATACAGCACAACTCTTCTTT.